This TCR beta chain was profiled in a study of blood T cell repertoires in COVID-19. Whole-study context: The origin of the acute and convalescent COVID-19 samples was the United States, Italy and Spain. PBMCs, B-cell-depleted T cells, or T cells were the source of the cDNA or gDNA that made up the material.

TCRdb keeps only in-frame clones here, not all; method: immunoSEQ multiplex PCR. The profile shows around 15,000 clones, around 87% of them singletons. The junction had 2 bases not matched to a gene; V was cut back by 3 bases and J by 2 bases. Germline CDR1 is SGHVS and CDR2 is FQNEAQ. CDR3 length: 15 amino acids. This sequence originates from a human donor in a cohort sampled during active COVID-19. The sequenced sample consisted of peripheral blood. The chain employs TRBV7-8 and TRBJ2-1, with 9 bases that match TRBD1. CDR3 in amino acids: CASSFGQGPYNEQFF. The CDR3 region has the DNA TGTGCCAGCAGCTTCGGACAGGGGCCCTACAATGAGCAGTTCTTC.